This TCR beta chain is from a study of T cell responses to AZD1222 COVID-19 vaccine. As for the study in general: Samples with a second dose at about 4 or about 12 weeks were pooled together.

Findings of the study overall: Repertoire sampling happened only post peak T cell response.

Trimming removed 4 bases from V and 2 bases from J; junction bases left unmatched: 1. Germline V gene data show CDR1 as SGHTA and CDR2 as FQGTGA. The CDR3 runs to 13 residues. Regarding this clone: Its cognate antigen is unknown.

This table comes from immunoSEQ multiplex PCR, and its TCRdb copy is limited to in-frame clones, with some not included. Of about 180,000 clones listed, approximately 90% are singletons. This chain uses TRBV7-3 with TRBJ2-7; TRBD2 matches 8 bases. This TCR derives from an adult in good health. The sequences come from peripheral blood, collected on day 0 of AZD1222 vaccination. CDR3 sequence: CASSSGLAYEQYF. CDR3 sequence (DNA): TGTGCCAGCAGCTCGGGACTAGCCTACGAGCAGTACTTC.